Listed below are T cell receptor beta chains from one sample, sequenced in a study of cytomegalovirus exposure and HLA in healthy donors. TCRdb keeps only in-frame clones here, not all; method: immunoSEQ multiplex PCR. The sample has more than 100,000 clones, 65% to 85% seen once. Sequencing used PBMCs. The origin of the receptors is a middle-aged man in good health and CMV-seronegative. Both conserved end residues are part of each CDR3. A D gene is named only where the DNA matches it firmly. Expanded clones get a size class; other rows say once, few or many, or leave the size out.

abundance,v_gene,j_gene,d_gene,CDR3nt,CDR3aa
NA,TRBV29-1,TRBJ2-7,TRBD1,TGCAGCGTTTCACATAGGGGACAGGGTAGCGAGCAGTACTTC,CSVSHRGQGSEQYF
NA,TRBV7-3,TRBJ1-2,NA,TGTGCCAGCAGCCAAAGCAGCGGGGGCGGTGGCTACACCTTC,CASSQSSGGGGYTF
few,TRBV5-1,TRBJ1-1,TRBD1,TGCGCCAGCAGCAAGACAGGGGACACTGAAGCTTTCTTT,CASSKTGDTEAFF
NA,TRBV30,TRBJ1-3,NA,TGTGCCTGGACCCCTCCTGGAAACACCATATATTTT,CAWTPPGNTIYF
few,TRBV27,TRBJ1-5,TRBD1,TGTGCCAGCAGTGCCGGGACAGGGGGGCACGGGAGCAATCAGCCCCAGCATTTT,CASSAGTGGHGSNQPQHF
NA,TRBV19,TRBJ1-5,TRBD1,TGTGCCAGTAGTACCCTCTCGGGACAGGTACATCAGCCCCAGCATTTT,CASSTLSGQVHQPQHF
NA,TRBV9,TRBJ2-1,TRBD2,TGTGCCAGCAGCGTCTCGCTAGCGGGGGAGGGGGAGCAGTTCTTC,CASSVSLAGEGEQFF
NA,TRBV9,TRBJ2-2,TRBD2,TGTGCCAGCAGCCCTAGCGGGAGCTACACCGGGGAGCTGTTTTTT,CASSPSGSYTGELFF
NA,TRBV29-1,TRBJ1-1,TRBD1,TGCACCGGACAGGACAACACTGAAGCTTTCTTT,CTGQDNTEAFF
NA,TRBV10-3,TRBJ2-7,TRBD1,TGTGCCATCAGTGACTCAATCCGGACAGGGGCAACCTACGAGCAGTACTTC,CAISDSIRTGATYEQYF
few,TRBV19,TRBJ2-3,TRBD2,TGTGCCAGTTCCCGGGAGGGCCTAAACATTCCAGATACGCAGTATTTT,CASSREGLNIPDTQYF
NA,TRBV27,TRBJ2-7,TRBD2,TGTGCCAGCAGTTCTCAGACTAGCGGAAGATTCGAGCAGTACTTC,CASSSQTSGRFEQYF